A selection of T cell receptor beta chains follows, all from one sample in a study of early T cells in non-severe SARS-CoV-2 infection. TCRdb re-called the 5' RACE reads with MiXCR, one entry per CDR3 protein. The profile shows approximately 46,000 distinct CDR3 sequences, about 23% of them singletons. This material consisted of whole blood, taken at baseline. The receptors were sampled from an adult who was a healthcare worker with PCR-confirmed SARS-CoV-2 infection or an uninfected control (not recorded which). Each CDR3 is given with its conserved first and last residue. A D gene is named only where the DNA matches it firmly. Clone size is stated in some rows and not others, as once, few, many or a class when expanded.

D: NA
V: TRBV5-1
size: few
J: TRBJ1-4
DNA: TGCGCCAGCACCATGAGGGGCGCGGGGGACGAAAAACTGTTTTTT
CDR3: CASTMRGAGDEKLFF

D: NA
V: TRBV29-1
size: NA
J: TRBJ2-1
DNA: TGCAGCGCTGACAGGTACAATGAGCAGTTCTTC
CDR3: CSADRYNEQFF

D: NA
V: TRBV20-1
size: NA
J: TRBJ2-5
DNA: TGCAGTGCCCACTGGGCAGAGACCCAGTACTTC
CDR3: CSAHWAETQYF

D: NA
V: TRBV7-7
size: NA
J: TRBJ1-4
DNA: TGTGCTAGCAGCCAAGCTAATGAAAAACTGTTTTTT
CDR3: CASSQANEKLFF

D: TRBD2
V: TRBV4-2
size: few
J: TRBJ2-3
DNA: TGTGCCAGCAGCCAAGCTAGCGGGGGGGATACGCAGTATTTT
CDR3: CASSQASGGDTQYF

D: TRBD1
V: TRBV7-7
size: many
J: TRBJ2-3
DNA: TGTGCCAGCAGCGCGGGACAGGGAAGATCAGATACGCAGTATTTT
CDR3: CASSAGQGRSDTQYF

D: TRBD1
V: TRBV7-9
size: NA
J: TRBJ2-4
DNA: TGTGCCAGCAGCCTAGAGCGGACAGGGCTAGCCAAAAACATTCAGTACTTC
CDR3: CASSLERTGLAKNIQYF

D: TRBD2
V: TRBV4-1
size: few
J: TRBJ2-7
DNA: TGCGCCAGCAGCTATCCCGGGACTAGCGACGAGCAGTACTTC
CDR3: CASSYPGTSDEQYF

D: TRBD2
V: TRBV13
size: NA
J: TRBJ2-7
DNA: TGTGCCAGCAGCTTCTGGACTAGCGGGGACCACGAGCAGTACTTC
CDR3: CASSFWTSGDHEQYF

D: NA
V: TRBV6-5
size: NA
J: TRBJ2-7
DNA: TGTGCCAGCAGAACCGGGACGGCCTCGAGAAGGGAGCAGTACTTC
CDR3: CASRTGTASRREQYF

D: NA
V: TRBV4-1
size: NA
J: TRBJ2-2
DNA: TGCGCCAGCAGCCAAGTCGTGAACACCGGGGAGCTGTTTTTT
CDR3: CASSQVVNTGELFF

D: TRBD1
V: TRBV7-9
size: NA
J: TRBJ1-4
DNA: TGTGCCAGCAGCTTAGGATCAGGGGGCGAAAGTACGAGCAATGAAAAACTGTTTTTT
CDR3: CASSLGSGGESTSNEKLFF

D: NA
V: TRBV14
size: NA
J: TRBJ2-1
DNA: TGTGCCAGCAGCCAAGGACCGGGACTGAGAAATGAGCAGTTCTTC
CDR3: CASSQGPGLRNEQFF

D: NA
V: TRBV9
size: medium-sized
J: TRBJ2-5
DNA: TGTGCCAGCAGCGGGGGGGAGAGACGCCAAGAGACCCAGTACTTC
CDR3: CASSGGERRQETQYF

D: NA
V: TRBV29-1
size: few
J: TRBJ1-1
DNA: TGCAGCGTTGAGGACAGACTGAACACTGAAGCTTTCTTT
CDR3: CSVEDRLNTEAFF

D: TRBD1
V: TRBV12-3/TRBV12-4
size: NA
J: TRBJ2-2
DNA: TGTGCCAGCAGTCCGGGACAGTACACCGGGGAGCTGTTTTTT
CDR3: CASSPGQYTGELFF

D: NA
V: TRBV9
size: few
J: TRBJ1-1
DNA: TGTGCCAGCAGCGACAAGCCGGGGTCGTCGGCTTTCTTT
CDR3: CASSDKPGSSAFF

D: NA
V: TRBV19
size: NA
J: TRBJ1-2
DNA: TGTGCCAGTAGTATAGATGGTGCCAAAAATAACTATGGCTACACCTTC
CDR3: CASSIDGAKNNYGYTF

D: NA
V: TRBV7-2
size: NA
J: TRBJ2-4
DNA: TGTGCCAGCAGCTTAGGTCCAGAAAACATTCAGTACTTC
CDR3: CASSLGPENIQYF

D: NA
V: TRBV7-8
size: NA
J: TRBJ1-4
DNA: TGTGCCAGCAGCTCAACCAGGAAGGACAGAGTTTATACTAATGAAAAACTGTTTTTT
CDR3: CASSSTRKDRVYTNEKLFF